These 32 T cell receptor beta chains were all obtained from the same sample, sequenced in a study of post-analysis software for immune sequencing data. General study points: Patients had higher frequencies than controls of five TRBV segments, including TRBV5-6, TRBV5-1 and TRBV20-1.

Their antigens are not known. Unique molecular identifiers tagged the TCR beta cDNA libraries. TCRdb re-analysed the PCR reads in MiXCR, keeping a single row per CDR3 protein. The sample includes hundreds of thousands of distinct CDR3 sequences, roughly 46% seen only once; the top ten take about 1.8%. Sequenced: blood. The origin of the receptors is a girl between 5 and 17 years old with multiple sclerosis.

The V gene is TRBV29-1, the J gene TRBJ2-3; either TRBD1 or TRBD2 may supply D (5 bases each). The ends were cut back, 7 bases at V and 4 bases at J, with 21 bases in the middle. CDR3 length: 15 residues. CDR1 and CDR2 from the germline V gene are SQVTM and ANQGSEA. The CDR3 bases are TGCAGCGCGATACCCCCAAGTGGGGGTTCAGATACGCAGTATTTT. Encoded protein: CSAIPPSGGSDTQYF.

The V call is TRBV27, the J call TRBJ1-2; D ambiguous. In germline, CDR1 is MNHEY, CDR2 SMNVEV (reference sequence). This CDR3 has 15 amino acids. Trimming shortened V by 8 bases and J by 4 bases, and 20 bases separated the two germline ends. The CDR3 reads CASGKDDTLGYGYTF. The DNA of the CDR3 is TGTGCCAGCGGCAAGGACGACACCCTTGGCTATGGCTACACCTTC.

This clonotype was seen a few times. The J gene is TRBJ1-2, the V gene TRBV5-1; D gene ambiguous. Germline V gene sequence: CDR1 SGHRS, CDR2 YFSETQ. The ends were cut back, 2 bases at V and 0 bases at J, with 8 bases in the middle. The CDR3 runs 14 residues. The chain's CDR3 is CASSFYGSNYGYTF. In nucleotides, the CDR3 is TGCGCCAGCAGCTTTTACGGGTCTAACTATGGCTACACCTTC.

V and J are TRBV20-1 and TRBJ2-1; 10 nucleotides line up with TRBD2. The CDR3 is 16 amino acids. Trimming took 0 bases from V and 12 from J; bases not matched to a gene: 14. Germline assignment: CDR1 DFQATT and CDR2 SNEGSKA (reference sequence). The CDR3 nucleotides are TGCAGTGCTAGAGAGCCTACTAGCGGGACGGTCCGGGGGCAGTTCTTC. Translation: CSAREPTSGTVRGQFF.

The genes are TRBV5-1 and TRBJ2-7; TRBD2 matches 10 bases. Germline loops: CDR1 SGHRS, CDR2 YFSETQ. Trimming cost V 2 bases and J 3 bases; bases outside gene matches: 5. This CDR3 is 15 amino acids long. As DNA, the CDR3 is TGCGCCAGCAGCTTTAGCGGGGGGACTGTCTACGAGCAGTACTTC. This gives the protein CASSFSGGTVYEQYF.

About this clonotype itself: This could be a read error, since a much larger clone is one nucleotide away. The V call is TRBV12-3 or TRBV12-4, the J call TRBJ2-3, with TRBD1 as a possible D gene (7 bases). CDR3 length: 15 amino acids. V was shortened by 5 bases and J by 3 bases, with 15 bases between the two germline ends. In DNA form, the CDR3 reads TGTGCCAGCAGTCAGGGGGGCAGGGAAACAGATACGCAGTATTTT. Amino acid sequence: CASSQGGRETDTQYF.

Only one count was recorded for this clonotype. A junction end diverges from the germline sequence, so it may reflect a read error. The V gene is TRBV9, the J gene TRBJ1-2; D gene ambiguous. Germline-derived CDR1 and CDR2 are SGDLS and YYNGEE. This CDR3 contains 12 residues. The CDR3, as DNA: TGTGCCAGCGGCGTAGAGGGATATGGCTACACCTTC. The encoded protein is CASGVEGYGYTF.

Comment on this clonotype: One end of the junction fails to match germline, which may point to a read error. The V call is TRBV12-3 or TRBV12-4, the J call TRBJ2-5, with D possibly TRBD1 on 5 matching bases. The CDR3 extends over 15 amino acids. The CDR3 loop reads CASSSGFADQETQYF. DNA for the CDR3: TGTGCCAGTAGTTCAGGGTTCGCGGACCAAGAGACCCAGTACTTC.

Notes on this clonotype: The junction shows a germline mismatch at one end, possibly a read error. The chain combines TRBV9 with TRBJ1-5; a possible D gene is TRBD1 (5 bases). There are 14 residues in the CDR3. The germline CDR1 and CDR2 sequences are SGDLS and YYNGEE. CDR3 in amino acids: CASSARDGNQPRHF. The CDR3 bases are TGTGCCAGCAGCGCCCGGGACGGTAATCAGCCCCGGCATTTT. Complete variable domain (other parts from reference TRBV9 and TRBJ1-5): DSGVTQTPKHLITATGQRVTLRCSPRSGDLSVYWYQQSLDQGLQFLIQYYNGEERAKGNILERFSAQQFPDLHSELNLSSLELGDSALYFCASSARDGNQPRHFGDGTRLSIL.

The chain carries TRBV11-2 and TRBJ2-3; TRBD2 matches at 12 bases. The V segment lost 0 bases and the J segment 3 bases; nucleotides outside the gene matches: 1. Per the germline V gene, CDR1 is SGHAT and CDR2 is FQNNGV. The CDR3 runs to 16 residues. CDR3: CASSLEGLAGTDTQYF. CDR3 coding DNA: TGTGCCAGCAGCTTAGAAGGACTAGCGGGAACAGATACGCAGTATTTT. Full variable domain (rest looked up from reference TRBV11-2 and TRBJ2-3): EAGVAQSPRYKIIEKRQSVAFWCNPISGHATLYWYQQILGQGPKLLIQFQNNGVVDDSQLPKDRFSAERLKGVDSTLKIQPAKLEDSAVYLCASSLEGLAGTDTQYFGPGTRLTVL.

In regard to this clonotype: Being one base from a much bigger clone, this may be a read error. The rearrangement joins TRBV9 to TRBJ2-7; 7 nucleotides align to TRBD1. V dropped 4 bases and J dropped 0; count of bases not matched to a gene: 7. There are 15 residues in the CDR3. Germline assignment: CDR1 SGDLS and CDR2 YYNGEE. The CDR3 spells CASSPTGAGSYEQYF. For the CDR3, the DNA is TGTGCCAGCAGCCCAACAGGGGCCGGCTCCTACGAGCAGTACTTC.

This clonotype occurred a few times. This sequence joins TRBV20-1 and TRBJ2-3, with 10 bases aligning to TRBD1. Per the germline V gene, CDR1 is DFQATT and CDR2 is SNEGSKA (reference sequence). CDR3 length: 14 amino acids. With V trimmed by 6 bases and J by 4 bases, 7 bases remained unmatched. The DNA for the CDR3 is TGCAGTGCCAGTTGGGGACAGGGGTCAGATACGCAGTATTTT. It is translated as CSASWGQGSDTQYF.

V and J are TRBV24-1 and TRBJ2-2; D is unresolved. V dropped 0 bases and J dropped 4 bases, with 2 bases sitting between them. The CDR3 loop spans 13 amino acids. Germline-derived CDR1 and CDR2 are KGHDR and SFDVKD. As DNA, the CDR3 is TGTGCCACCAGTGATTTGATCACCGGGGAGCTGTTTTTT. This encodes CATSDLITGELFF.

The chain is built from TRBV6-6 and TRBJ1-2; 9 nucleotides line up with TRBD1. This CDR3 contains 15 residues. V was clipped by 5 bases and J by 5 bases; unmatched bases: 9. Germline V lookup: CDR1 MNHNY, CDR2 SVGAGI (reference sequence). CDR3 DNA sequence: TGTGCCAGCAGTAACCGGGACAGGGATGGGTATGGCTACACCTTC. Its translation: CASSNRDRDGYGYTF.

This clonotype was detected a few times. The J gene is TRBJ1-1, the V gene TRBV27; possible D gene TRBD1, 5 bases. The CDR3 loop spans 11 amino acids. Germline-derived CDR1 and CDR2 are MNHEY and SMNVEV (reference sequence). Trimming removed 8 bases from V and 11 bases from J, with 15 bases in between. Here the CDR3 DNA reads TGTGCCAGCGGACCCGGGACGTCGGCTTTCTTT. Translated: CASGPGTSAFF.

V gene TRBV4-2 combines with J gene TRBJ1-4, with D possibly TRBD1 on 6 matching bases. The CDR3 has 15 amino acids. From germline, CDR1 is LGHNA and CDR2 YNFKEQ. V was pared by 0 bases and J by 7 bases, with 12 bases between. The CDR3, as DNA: TGTGCCAGCAGCCAAGATCGCGGGGGCGCTGAAAAACTGTTTTTT. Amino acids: CASSQDRGGAEKLFF.

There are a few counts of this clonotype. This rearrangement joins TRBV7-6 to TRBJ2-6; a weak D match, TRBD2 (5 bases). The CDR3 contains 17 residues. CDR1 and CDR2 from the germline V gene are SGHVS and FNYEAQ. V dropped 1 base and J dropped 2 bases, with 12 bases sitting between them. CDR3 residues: CASSLGHQRAGANVLTF. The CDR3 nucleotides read TGTGCCAGCAGCTTAGGACATCAGAGGGCTGGGGCCAACGTCCTGACTTTC.

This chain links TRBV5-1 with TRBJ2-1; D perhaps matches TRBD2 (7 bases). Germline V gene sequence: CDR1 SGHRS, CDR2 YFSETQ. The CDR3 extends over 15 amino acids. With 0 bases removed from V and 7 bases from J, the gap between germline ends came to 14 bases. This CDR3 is CASSLVERGGNEQFF. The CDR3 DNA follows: TGCGCCAGCAGCTTGGTTGAGAGGGGGGGGAATGAGCAGTTCTTC.

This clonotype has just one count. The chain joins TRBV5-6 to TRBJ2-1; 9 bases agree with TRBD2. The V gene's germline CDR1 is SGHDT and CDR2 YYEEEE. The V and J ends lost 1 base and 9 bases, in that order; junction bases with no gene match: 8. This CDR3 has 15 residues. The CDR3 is CASSLLREGRGEQFF. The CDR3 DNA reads TGTGCCAGCAGCTTGTTGCGGGAGGGCCGGGGTGAGCAGTTCTTC.

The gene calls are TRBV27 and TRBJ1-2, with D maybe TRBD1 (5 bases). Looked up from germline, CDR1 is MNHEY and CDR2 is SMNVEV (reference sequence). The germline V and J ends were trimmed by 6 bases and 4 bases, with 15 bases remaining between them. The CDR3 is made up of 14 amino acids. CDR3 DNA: TGTGCCAGCAGCCGGCTCAACGGGGGCTATGGCTACACCTTC. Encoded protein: CASSRLNGGYGYTF.

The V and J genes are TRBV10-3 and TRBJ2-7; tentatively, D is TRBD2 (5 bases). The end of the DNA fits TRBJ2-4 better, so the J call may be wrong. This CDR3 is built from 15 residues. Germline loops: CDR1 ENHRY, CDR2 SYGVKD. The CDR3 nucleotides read TGTGCCATCAGTGAAGTGGGCGGGCTCGGAAACATTCAGTACTTC. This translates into CAISEVGGLGNIQYF.

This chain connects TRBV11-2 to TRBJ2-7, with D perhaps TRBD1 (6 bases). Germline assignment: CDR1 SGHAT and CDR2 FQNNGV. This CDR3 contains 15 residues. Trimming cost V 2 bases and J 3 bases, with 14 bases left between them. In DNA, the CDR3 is TGTGCCAGCAGCTTATCCCCCCACAGGGACTACGAGCAGTACTTC. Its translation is CASSLSPHRDYEQYF.

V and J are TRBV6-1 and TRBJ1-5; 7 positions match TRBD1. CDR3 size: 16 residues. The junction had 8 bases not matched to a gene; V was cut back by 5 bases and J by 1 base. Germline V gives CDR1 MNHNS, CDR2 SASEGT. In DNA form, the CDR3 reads TGTGCCAGCAGTTCCGCGCGGGGACAGAGCAATCAGCCCCAGCATTTT. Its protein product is CASSSARGQSNQPQHF.

The CDR3 region is CASSPFRATGNFDEQYF. The CDR3 bases are TGCGCCAGCAGCCCTTTCCGAGCGACAGGGAATTTCGATGAGCAGTACTTC. The chain employs TRBV5-1 and TRBJ2-5, with TRBD1 matching 7 bases. The CDR3 totals 17 residues. With 4 bases clipped from V and 11 bases from J, the junction kept 23 bases outside the gene matches. In germline, CDR1 is SGHRS, CDR2 YFSETQ.

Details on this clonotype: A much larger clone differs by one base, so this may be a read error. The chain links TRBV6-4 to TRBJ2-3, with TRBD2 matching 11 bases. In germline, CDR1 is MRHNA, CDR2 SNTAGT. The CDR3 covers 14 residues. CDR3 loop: CASSDSGGADTRYF. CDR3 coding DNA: TGTGCCAGCAGTGATAGCGGGGGGGCAGATACGCGGTATTTT.

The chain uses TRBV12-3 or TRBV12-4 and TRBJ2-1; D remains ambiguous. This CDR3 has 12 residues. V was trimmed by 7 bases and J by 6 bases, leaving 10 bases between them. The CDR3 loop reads CASTVGVNEQFF. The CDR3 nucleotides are TGTGCCAGCACCGTCGGTGTCAATGAGCAGTTCTTC.

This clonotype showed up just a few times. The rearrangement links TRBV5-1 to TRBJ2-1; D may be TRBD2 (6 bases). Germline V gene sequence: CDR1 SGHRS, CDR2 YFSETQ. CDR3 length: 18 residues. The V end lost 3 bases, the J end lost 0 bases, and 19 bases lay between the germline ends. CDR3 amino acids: CASSSQWLALSSYNEQFF. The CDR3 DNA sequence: TGCGCCAGCAGCTCCCAGTGGCTAGCGCTTAGCTCCTACAATGAGCAGTTCTTC.

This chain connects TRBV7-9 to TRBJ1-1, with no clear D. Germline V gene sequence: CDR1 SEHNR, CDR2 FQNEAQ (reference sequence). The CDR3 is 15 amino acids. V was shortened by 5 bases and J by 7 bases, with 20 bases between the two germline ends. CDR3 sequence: CASSPRTSNNLEAFF. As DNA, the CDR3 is TGTGCCAGCAGCCCGCGGACTTCGAATAATCTTGAAGCTTTCTTT.

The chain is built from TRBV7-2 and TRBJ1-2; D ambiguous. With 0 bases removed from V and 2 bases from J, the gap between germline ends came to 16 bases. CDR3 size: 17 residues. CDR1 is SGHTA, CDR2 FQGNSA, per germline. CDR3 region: CASSLAPTMSINYGYTF. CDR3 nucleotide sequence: TGTGCCAGCAGCTTAGCGCCCACAATGTCTATAAACTATGGCTACACCTTC.

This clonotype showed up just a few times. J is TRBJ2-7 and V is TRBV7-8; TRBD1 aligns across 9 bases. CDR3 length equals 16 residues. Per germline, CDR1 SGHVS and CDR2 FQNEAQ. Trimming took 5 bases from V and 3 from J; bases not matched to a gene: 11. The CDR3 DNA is TGTGCCAGCAGCGCTCACCCACGGACAGGGGTCTACGAGCAGTACTTC. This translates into CASSAHPRTGVYEQYF.

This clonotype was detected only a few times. The CDR3 DNA reads TGTGCCAGCAGCTCCTACAGGGGGGGCTACAATGAGCAGTTCTTC. It specifies CASSSYRGGYNEQFF. The chain couples TRBV7-9 to TRBJ2-1, with D possibly matching TRBD1 (8 bases). Germline CDR1 SEHNR, CDR2 FQNEAQ (reference sequence). The CDR3 is 15 amino acids. Trimming pared 4 bases from V and 3 bases from J, leaving 13 bases between. Using reference TRBV7-9 and TRBJ2-1 for the parts outside the CDR3, the full variable domain is DTGVSQNPRHKITKRGQNVTFRCDPISEHNRLYWYRQTLGQGPEFLTYFQNEAQLEKSRLLSDRFSAERPKGSFSTLEIQRTEQGDSAMYLCASSSYRGGYNEQFFGPGTRLTVL.

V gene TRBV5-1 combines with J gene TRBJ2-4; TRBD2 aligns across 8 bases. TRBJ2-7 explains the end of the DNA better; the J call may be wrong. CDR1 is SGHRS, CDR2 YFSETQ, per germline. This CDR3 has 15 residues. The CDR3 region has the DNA TGCGCCAGCAGGGGACTAGGTCGGAGGGACTACGAGCAGTACTTC. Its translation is CASRGLGRRDYEQYF.